This T cell receptor (beta chain) was recovered during a study of shared clonotypes between healthy human individuals. Study summary: Researchers drew samples from a couple of women and a few men aged 18 to 49. Findings and caveats of the study: Relative to their counterparts shared across all four donors, non-shared clonotypes exhibited diminished generation probabilities. Naive subsets generally exceeded memory subsets in estimated richness.

Details on this clone: Its target is unknown. The sample carries other DNA sequences with the same CDR3.

The ends were cut back, 0 bases at V and 0 bases at J, with 7 bases in the middle. Germline V gene sequence: CDR1 SGDLS, CDR2 YYNGEE. The CDR3 is made up of 15 amino acids. CD8 cells regarded as naive lacked CD45RO, were positively chosen for CCR7, and omitted terminally differentiated effector memory CD45RA+ cells. Repertoires were generated with immunoSEQ multiplex PCR, while TCRdb's copy carries only in-frame clones and drops some. The data hold hundreds of thousands of clones, with approximately 96% observed a single time. Sequencing used naive CD8+ T cells sorted from blood. The TCR comes from a woman aged 25 to 39 in good health. The chain carries TRBV9 and TRBJ2-4; D uncertain. The CDR3 sequence is CASSVGGLAKNIQYF. In nucleotides, the CDR3 is TGTGCCAGCAGCGTAGGAGGCCTAGCCAAAAACATTCAGTACTTC.